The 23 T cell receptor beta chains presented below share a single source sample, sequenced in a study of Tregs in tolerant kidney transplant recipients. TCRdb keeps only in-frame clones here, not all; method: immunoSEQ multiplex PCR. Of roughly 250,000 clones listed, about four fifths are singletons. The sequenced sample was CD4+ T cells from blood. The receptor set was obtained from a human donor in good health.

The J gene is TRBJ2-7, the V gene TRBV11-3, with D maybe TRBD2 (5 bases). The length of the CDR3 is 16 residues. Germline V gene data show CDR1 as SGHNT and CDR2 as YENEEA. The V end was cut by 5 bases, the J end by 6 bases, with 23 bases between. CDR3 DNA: TGTGCCAGCAGCGCCGGGGTTTGGGCCGCACGGCCCGAGCAGTACTTC. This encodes CASSAGVWAARPEQYF.

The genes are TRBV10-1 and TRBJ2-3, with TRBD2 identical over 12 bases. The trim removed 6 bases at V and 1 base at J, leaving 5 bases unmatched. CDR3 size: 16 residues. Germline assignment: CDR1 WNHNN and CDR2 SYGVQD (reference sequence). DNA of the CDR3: TGCGCCAGCAGCGGCGGACTAGCGGGACGCACAGATACGCAGTATTTT. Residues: CASSGGLAGRTDTQYF.

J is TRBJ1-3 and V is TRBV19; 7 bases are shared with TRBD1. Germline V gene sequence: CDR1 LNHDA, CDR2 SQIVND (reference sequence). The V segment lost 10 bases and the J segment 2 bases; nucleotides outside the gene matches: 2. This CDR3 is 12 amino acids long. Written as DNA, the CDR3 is TGTGCCACCGACAGGGCTGGAAACACCATATATTTT. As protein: CATDRAGNTIYF.

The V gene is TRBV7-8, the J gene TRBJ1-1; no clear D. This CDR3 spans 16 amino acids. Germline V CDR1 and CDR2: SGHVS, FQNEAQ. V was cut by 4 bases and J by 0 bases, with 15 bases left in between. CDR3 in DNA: TGTGCCAGCAGCTACAGACGTCCTCCCATGAACACTGAAGCTTTCTTT. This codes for CASSYRRPPMNTEAFF.

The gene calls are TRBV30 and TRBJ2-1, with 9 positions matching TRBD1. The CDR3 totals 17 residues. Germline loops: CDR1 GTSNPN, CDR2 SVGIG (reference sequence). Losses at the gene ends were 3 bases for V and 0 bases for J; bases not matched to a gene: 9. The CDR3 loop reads CAWSPDRGIDSYNEQFF. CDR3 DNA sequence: TGTGCCTGGAGCCCTGACAGGGGGATTGACTCCTACAATGAGCAGTTCTTC. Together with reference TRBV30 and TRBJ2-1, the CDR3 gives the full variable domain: SQTIHQWPATLVQPVGSPLSLECTVEGTSNPNLYWYRQAAGRGLQLLFYSVGIGQISSEVPQNLSASRPQDRQFILSSKKLLLSDSGFYLCAWSPDRGIDSYNEQFFGPGTRLTVL.

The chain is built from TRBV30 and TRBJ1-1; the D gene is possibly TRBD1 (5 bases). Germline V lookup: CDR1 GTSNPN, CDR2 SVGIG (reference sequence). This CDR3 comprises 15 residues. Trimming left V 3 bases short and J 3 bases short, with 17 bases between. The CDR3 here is CAWSVGTSGYTEAFF. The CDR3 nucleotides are TGTGCCTGGAGCGTCGGTACCTCAGGGTACACTGAAGCTTTCTTT.

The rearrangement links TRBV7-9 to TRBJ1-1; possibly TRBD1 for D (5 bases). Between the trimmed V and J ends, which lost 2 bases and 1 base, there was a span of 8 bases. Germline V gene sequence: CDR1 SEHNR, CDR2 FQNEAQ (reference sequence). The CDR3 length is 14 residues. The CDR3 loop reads CASSLTTENTEAFF. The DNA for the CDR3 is TGTGCCAGCAGCTTAACGACAGAGAACACTGAAGCTTTCTTT.

The CDR3 loop reads CASVESIYSPLHF. The CDR3 DNA sequence: TGTGCCAGCGTCGAAAGTATCTATTCACCCCTCCACTTT. The chain employs TRBV6-1 and TRBJ1-6; no clear D gene. The CDR3 sequence is 13 residues long. Trimming removed 8 bases from V and 8 bases from J, with 13 bases in between. CDR1 and CDR2 (germline): MNHNS, SASEGT.

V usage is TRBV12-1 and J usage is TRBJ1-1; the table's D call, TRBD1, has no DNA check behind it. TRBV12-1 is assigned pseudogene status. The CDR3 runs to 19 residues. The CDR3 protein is CASSFPARVRLYWNTEAFF. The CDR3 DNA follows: TGTGCCAGCAGCTTCCCTGCCCGTGTCAGGCTATACTGGAACACTGAAGCTTTCTTT.

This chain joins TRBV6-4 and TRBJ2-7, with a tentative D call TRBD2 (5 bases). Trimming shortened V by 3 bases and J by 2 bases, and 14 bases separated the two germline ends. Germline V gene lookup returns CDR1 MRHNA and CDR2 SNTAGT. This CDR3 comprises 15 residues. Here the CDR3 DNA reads TGTGCCAGCAGTGATCGTAGCGATCCAACCTACGAGCAGTACTTC. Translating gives CASSDRSDPTYEQYF.

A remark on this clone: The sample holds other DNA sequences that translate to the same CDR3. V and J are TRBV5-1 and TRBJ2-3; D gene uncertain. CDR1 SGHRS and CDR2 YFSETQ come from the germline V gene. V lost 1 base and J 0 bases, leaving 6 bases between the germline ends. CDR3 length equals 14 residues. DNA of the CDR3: TGCGCCAGCAGCTTGCAAGGTAGCACAGATACGCAGTATTTT. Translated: CASSLQGSTDTQYF.

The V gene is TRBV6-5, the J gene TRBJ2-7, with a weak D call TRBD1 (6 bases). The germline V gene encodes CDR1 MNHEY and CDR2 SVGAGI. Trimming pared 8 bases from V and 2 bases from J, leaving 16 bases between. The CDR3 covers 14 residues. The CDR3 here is CASRGTQGPYEQYF. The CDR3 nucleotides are TGTGCCAGCCGCGGCACACAGGGCCCCTACGAGCAGTACTTC.

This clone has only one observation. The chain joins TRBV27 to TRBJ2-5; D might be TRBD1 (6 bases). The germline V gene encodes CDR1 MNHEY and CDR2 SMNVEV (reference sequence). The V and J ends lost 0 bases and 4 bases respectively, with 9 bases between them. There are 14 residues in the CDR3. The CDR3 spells CASSLSVGGETQYF. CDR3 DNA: TGTGCCAGCAGTTTATCGGTAGGGGGAGAGACCCAGTACTTC.

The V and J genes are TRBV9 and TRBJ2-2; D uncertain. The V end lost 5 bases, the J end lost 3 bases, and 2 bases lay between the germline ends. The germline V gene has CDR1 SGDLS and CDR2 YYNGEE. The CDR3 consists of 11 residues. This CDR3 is CASSYTGELFF. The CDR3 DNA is TGTGCCAGCAGTTACACCGGGGAGCTGTTTTTT.

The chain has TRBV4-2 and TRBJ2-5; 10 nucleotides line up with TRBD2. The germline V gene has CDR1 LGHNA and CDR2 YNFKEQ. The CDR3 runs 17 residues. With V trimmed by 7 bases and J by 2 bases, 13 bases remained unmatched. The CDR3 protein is CASTQRASGGPQETQYF. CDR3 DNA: TGTGCCAGCACTCAACGGGCTAGCGGGGGACCACAAGAGACCCAGTACTTC.

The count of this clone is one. The DNA for the CDR3 is TGTGCCAGCTCACCACCGGGAGGGGACAACGAGTTCTTC. Protein: CASSPPGGDNEFF. This chain links TRBV18 with TRBJ2-1; possibly TRBD2 for D (7 bases). V was shortened by 0 bases and J by 14 bases, with 14 bases between the two germline ends. In germline, CDR1 is KGHSH, CDR2 LQKENI. CDR3 length: 13 residues.

CDR3 region: CASISDRGDQPQHF. The CDR3 DNA sequence: TGTGCCAGCATTTCGGACAGGGGGGATCAGCCCCAGCATTTT. This rearrangement joins TRBV2 to TRBJ1-5, with 10 nucleotides matching TRBD1. Unmatched junction bases numbered 5, after V lost 7 bases and J lost 5 bases. The CDR3 runs to 14 residues. Germline loops: CDR1 SNHLY, CDR2 FYNNEI.

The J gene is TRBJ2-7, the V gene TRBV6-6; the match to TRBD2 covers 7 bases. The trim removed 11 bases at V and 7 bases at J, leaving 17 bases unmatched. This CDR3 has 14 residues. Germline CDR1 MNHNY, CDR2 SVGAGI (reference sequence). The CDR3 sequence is CAGGSGTQGGEQYF. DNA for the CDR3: TGTGCCGGGGGTTCCGGGACTCAGGGAGGGGAGCAGTACTTC.

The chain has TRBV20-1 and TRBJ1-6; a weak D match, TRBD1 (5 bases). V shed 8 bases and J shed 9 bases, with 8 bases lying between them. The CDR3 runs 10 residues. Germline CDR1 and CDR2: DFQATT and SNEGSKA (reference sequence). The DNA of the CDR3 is TGCAGTCCGGGGGTTTCACCCCTCCACTTT. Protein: CSPGVSPLHF.

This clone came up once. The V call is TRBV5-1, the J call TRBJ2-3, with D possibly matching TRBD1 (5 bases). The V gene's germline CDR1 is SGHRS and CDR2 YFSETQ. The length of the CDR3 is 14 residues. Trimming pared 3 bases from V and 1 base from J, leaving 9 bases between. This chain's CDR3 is CASSSGRGTDTQYF. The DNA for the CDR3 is TGCGCCAGCAGCTCGGGCAGGGGCACAGATACGCAGTATTTT.

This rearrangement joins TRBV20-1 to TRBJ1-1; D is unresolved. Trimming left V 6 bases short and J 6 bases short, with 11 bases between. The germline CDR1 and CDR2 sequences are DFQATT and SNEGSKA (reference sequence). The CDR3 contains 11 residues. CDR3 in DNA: TGCAGTGCGCCAATTCGACCTGAAGCTTTCTTT. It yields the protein CSAPIRPEAFF.

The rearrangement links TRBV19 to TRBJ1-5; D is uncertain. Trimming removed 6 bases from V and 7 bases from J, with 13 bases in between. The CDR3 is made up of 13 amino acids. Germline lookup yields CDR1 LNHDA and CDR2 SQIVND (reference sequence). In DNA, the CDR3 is TGTGCCAGTAGGAGAGAGTCAAGACAGCCCCAGCATTTT. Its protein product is CASRRESRQPQHF.

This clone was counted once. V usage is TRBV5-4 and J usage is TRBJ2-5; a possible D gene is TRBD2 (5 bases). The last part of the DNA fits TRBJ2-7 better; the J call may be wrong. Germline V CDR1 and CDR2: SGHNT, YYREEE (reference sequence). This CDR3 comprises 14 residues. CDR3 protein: CASSFLGSSYEQYF. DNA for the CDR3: TGTGCCAGCAGCTTCCTAGGGAGCTCCTACGAGCAGTACTTC.